These T cell receptor beta chains were read from a single sample in a study of T cell repertoires in cytomegalovirus infection. Using its own MiXCR run on the reads, TCRdb lists one record per CDR3 protein. The repertoire consists of some 240,000 distinct CDR3 sequences, with 15% to 20% occurring once and the leading ten covering around 47%. The sequenced sample was CD8+ T cells from PBMCs. These receptors were obtained from a human donor in good health (CMV status not recorded). Some clones in this sample may be carry-over from other donors' samples. CDR3s include the opening cysteine and the closing phenylalanine or tryptophan. D genes are given only for firm matches. Only part of the rows carry a size: once, few, many, or a class if the clone is expanded.

d_call clone_size j_call v_call cdr3_nt cdr3_aa
TRBD2 NA TRBJ2-6 TRBV2 TGTGCCAGCACTAGCGGATCTGGGGCCAACGTCCTGACTTTC CASTSGSGANVLTF
NA NA TRBJ2-2 TRBV12-3/TRBV12-4 TGTGCCAGCAGCTCCGGGGGGCAAGGTATAATGAACACCGGGGAGCTGTTTTTT CASSSGGQGIMNTGELFF
NA NA TRBJ2-2 TRBV5-1 TGCGCCAGCAGCTTGGAAGGGGAGACCGGGGAGCTGTTTTTT CASSLEGETGELFF
NA few TRBJ1-1 TRBV15 TGTGCCACCAGCAGAGACGGGACCTCCGACACTGAAGCTTTCTTT CATSRDGTSDTEAFF
TRBD1 many TRBJ2-1 TRBV6-1 TGTGCCAGCAGCAACCCTCAAGACAGGGGGCGCGTGGAGAGCTCCTACAATGAGCAGTTCTTC CASSNPQDRGRVESSYNEQFF
TRBD1 many TRBJ2-5 TRBV7-8 TGTGCCAGCAGCTTTCGGGACAGCTATCAAGAGACCCAGTACTTC CASSFRDSYQETQYF
NA NA TRBJ2-3 TRBV7-9 TGTGCCAGCAGCCCTGCCGGAACAGATACGCAGTATTTT CASSPAGTDTQYF
NA few TRBJ1-5 TRBV19 TGTGCCAGTAGTAAAAACAGGGTTAATCAGCCCCAGCATTTT CASSKNRVNQPQHF
TRBD1 few TRBJ2-1 TRBV10-3 TGTGCCATCACCGCCGTCCGGGGGACAGGATTCGGGAATGAGCAGTTCTTC CAITAVRGTGFGNEQFF
TRBD1 few TRBJ2-7 TRBV7-8 TGTGCCAGCAGCTTAATACAGGGGGCGTATGAGCAGTACTTC CASSLIQGAYEQYF
TRBD1 NA TRBJ1-6 TRBV3-1 TGTGCCAGCAGTTCTACCCGGACAGGGGTGGGGTCACCCCTCCACTTT CASSSTRTGVGSPLHF
NA many TRBJ1-1 TRBV27 TGTGCCAGCAGTTTAAGGCAGAACTATGAAGCTTTCTTT CASSLRQNYEAFF
NA few TRBJ2-3 TRBV15 TGTGCCACCAGCAGAGGAGCCACAGATACGCAGTATTTT CATSRGATDTQYF
TRBD2 NA TRBJ2-1 TRBV6-2/TRBV6-3 TGTGCCAGCAGTTACCGGGGACTAGCGGGCTACAATGAGCAGTTCTTC CASSYRGLAGYNEQFF
NA NA TRBJ2-7 TRBV5-5 TGTGCCAGCAGCCCGGAGGGCAGCTCCTACGAGCAGTACTTC CASSPEGSSYEQYF
NA NA TRBJ2-5 TRBV4-2 TGTGCCAGCAGCCCGACGCCGGGAGCCTTGGAGACCCAGTACTTC CASSPTPGALETQYF
NA many TRBJ2-7 TRBV6-2/TRBV6-3 TGTGCCAGCAGGGGACTTGATCGCTACGAGCAGTACTTC CASRGLDRYEQYF
NA NA TRBJ2-4 TRBV5-6 TGTGCCAGCAGCTCTCCCGACAGGCCCAAAAACATTCAGTACTTC CASSSPDRPKNIQYF
NA many TRBJ1-2 TRBV7-9 TGTGCCAGCAGCGCCTCCCGGGACCGACAGTACACCTTC CASSASRDRQYTF
NA NA TRBJ2-4 TRBV11-2 TGTGCCAGCAGCCCAACAGGAGAAATAGCCAAAAACATTCAGTACTTC CASSPTGEIAKNIQYF
NA NA TRBJ2-1 TRBV7-9 TGTGCCAGCAGCTTACCGACGGCGTACAATGAGCAGTTCTTC CASSLPTAYNEQFF
NA many TRBJ2-7 TRBV7-8 TGTGCCAGCAGCCCGCCGTTCACCTACGAGCAGTACTTC CASSPPFTYEQYF
NA few TRBJ2-1 TRBV28 TGTGCCAGCAGTCCCGGTCCTGGGGGGCCCTACAATGAGCAGTTCTTC CASSPGPGGPYNEQFF
TRBD1 once TRBJ1-1 TRBV2 TGTGCCAGCAGTCAATACACAACGGGACAGGGGGAGGTGAACGCTTTCTTT CASSQYTTGQGEVNAFF
NA NA TRBJ1-3 TRBV6-5 TGTGCCAGCAGTTACTCGATCGGGGAAAACTCTGGAAACACCATATATTTT CASSYSIGENSGNTIYF
NA NA TRBJ1-1 TRBV5-6 TGTGCCAGCTCACCCGTCGGAGTGAACACTGAAGCTTTCTTT CASSPVGVNTEAFF
TRBD1 many TRBJ2-3 TRBV7-3 TGTGCCAGCAGCGCGACAGGGGGCAAGACAGATACGCAGTATTTT CASSATGGKTDTQYF
TRBD1 few TRBJ1-2 TRBV6-2/TRBV6-3 TGTGCCAGCAGGAAGGGACAGGAACCCTATGGCTACACCTTC CASRKGQEPYGYTF
NA NA TRBJ2-6 TRBV10-3 TGTGCCATCAGCCATCCTGGAGGGGTCGGGGCCAACGTCCTGACTTTC CAISHPGGVGANVLTF
NA NA TRBJ2-1 TRBV4-1 TGCGCCAGCAGCCAAGATCTTCCCGGCAACAGTGGGCCAGGGAATGAGCAGTTCTTC CASSQDLPGNSGPGNEQFF
TRBD2 NA TRBJ2-3 TRBV20-1 TGCAGTGCTATGTCCTACGGGGGGAGTGATACGCAGTATTTT CSAMSYGGSDTQYF
TRBD1 NA TRBJ1-4 TRBV7-9 TGTGCCAGCAGCTTACTCGACAGGGGCAGTGAAAAACTGTTTTTT CASSLLDRGSEKLFF